The 24 T cell receptor beta chains below all came from one sample that was sequenced in a study of post-analysis software for immune sequencing data. Presence of unique molecular identifiers characterized the TCR beta cDNA libraries. TCRdb called the PCR reads again in MiXCR, with one record for every CDR3 protein. Among approximately 350,000 distinct CDR3 sequences, approximately 38% were seen once, and the ten largest hold roughly 13%. General study points: Four to six TRBV segments appeared more often in patients than in controls, and TRBV5-6, TRBV5-1 and TRBV20-1 were among these.

No cognate antigen is known for these TCRs. Sample: blood. The receptors shown here come from a girl between 10 and 17 years old with multiple sclerosis.

This clonotype was observed a handful of times. The chain links TRBV7-9 to TRBJ1-1, with D hard to call. Germline loops: CDR1 SEHNR, CDR2 FQNEAQ (reference sequence). The CDR3 runs 14 residues. The V end lost 1 base, the J end lost 1 base, and 7 bases lay between the germline ends. The CDR3 nucleotides are TGTGCCAGCAGCTTAGGGGATCAGAACACTGAAGCTTTCTTT. Translating it yields CASSLGDQNTEAFF.

A few counts support this clonotype. CDR3: CASRGLADQYF. CDR3 bases: TGTGCCAGCAGGGGACTAGCGGACCAGTACTTC. The chain joins TRBV12-3 or TRBV12-4 to TRBJ2-5, with TRBD2 matching over 11 bases. J lost 10 bases, V lost 6 bases, and 1 base had no gene match. The CDR3 contains 11 residues.

In this sample, this clonotype turned up a few times. This chain connects TRBV7-2 to TRBJ1-2, with D unclear. The germline V gene encodes CDR1 SGHTA and CDR2 FQGNSA. V dropped 5 bases and J dropped 4 bases, with 17 bases sitting between them. CDR3 size: 15 residues. CDR3 loop: CASSQTSGRAYGYTF. The CDR3 nucleotides read TGTGCCAGCAGCCAAACGTCCGGGCGAGCCTATGGCTACACCTTC. Based on the CDR3 plus reference TRBV7-2 and TRBJ1-2, the full variable domain is GAGVSQSPSNKVTEKGKDVELRCDPISGHTALYWYRQSLGQGLEFLIYFQGNSAPDKSGLPSDRFSAERTGGSVSTLTIQRTQQEDSAVYLCASSQTSGRAYGYTFGSGTRLTVV.

This clonotype came up a few times. The rearrangement links TRBV29-1 to TRBJ2-7, with 10 bases aligning to TRBD1. This CDR3 spans 15 amino acids. The junction had 6 bases not matched to a gene; V was cut back by 2 bases and J by 2 bases. Germline V gives CDR1 SQVTM, CDR2 ANQGSEA. CDR3 region: CSVELRGQGTYEQYF. The CDR3 DNA sequence: TGCAGCGTTGAATTACGGGGACAGGGGACCTACGAGCAGTACTTC.

The sample holds many counts of this clonotype. V and J are TRBV29-1 and TRBJ1-1; perhaps TRBD1 as D (5 bases). The CDR3 spans 11 residues. Trimming stripped 4 bases from V and 3 bases from J, with 6 bases between. CDR1 and CDR2 (germline): SQVTM, ANQGSEA. The CDR3 region has the DNA TGCAGCGTTGCGGGGGACACTGAAGCTTTCTTT. It is translated as CSVAGDTEAFF.

This clonotype was seen only a few times. The chain employs TRBV20-1 and TRBJ2-1; 12 positions match TRBD2. This CDR3 comprises 14 residues. CDR1 and CDR2 (germline): DFQATT, SNEGSKA (reference sequence). The V gene end was trimmed by 6 bases and the J gene end by 4 bases; junction bases not matched to a gene: 4. CDR3 bases: TGCAGTGCCCGGACTAGCGGGGCTTACAATGAGCAGTTCTTC. Translated: CSARTSGAYNEQFF.

V is TRBV5-1 and J is TRBJ1-4; a possible D gene is TRBD1 (5 bases). The V gene lost 0 bases and the J gene lost 8 bases, with 11 bases spanning the gap. This CDR3 contains 14 residues. Germline V lookup: CDR1 SGHRS, CDR2 YFSETQ. The CDR3 is CASSLGQGKEKLFF. The CDR3 DNA reads TGCGCCAGCAGCTTGGGGCAGGGAAAGGAAAAACTGTTTTTT.

This clonotype was observed a few times. This chain connects TRBV10-3 to TRBJ2-1, with 13 bases identical to TRBD2. The trim removed 11 bases at V and 6 bases at J, leaving 13 bases unmatched. The CDR3 sequence is 16 residues long. Germline CDR1 ENHRY, CDR2 SYGVKD. CDR3: CASQPTSGGACNEQFF. Written as DNA, the CDR3 is TGTGCCTCCCAACCCACTAGCGGGGGGGCTTGCAATGAGCAGTTCTTC.

The genes are TRBV18 and TRBJ1-5, with D perhaps TRBD1 (5 bases). In germline, CDR1 is KGHSH, CDR2 LQKENI. Between the trimmed V and J ends, which lost 2 bases and 8 bases, there was a span of 19 bases. The CDR3 extends over 16 amino acids. CDR3 bases: TGTGCCAGCTCACCAACCTCCGGGCCGCAAGGGGAGCCCCAGCATTTT. Translating gives CASSPTSGPQGEPQHF.

CDR3 in amino acids: CASSHGGAGELFF. CDR3 nucleotides: TGCGCCAGCAGCCACGGAGGGGCCGGGGAGCTGTTTTTT. The chain couples TRBV4-1 to TRBJ2-2; maybe TRBD2 (6 bases). Germline V gene lookup returns CDR1 MGHRA and CDR2 YSYEKL. Trimming left V 3 bases short and J 6 bases short, with 8 bases between. The CDR3 has 13 amino acids.

This clonotype was seen only a few times. The chain recombines TRBV9 with TRBJ2-1; D is unresolved. The CDR3 contains 17 residues. V lost 7 bases, J lost 5 bases, and 25 bases lay in between. The germline V gene encodes CDR1 SGDLS and CDR2 YYNGEE. The CDR3 reads CASGPDGRLFGNNEQFF. DNA for the CDR3: TGTGCCAGCGGACCAGACGGACGGCTCTTTGGAAACAATGAGCAGTTCTTC.

J is TRBJ1-1 and V is TRBV20-1, with D hard to call. CDR1 is DFQATT, CDR2 SNEGSKA, per germline (reference sequence). V gave up 6 bases and J gave up 4 bases, with 18 bases separating them. CDR3 length: 14 residues. The CDR3 DNA is TGCAGTGCCCTCCCTCTCGATAGCGGCACTGAAGCTTTCTTT. It encodes CSALPLDSGTEAFF.

The chain combines TRBV11-2 with TRBJ2-3; 8 nucleotides match TRBD2. Germline V gene data show CDR1 as SGHAT and CDR2 as FQNNGV. The CDR3 has 15 amino acids. V lost 8 bases to trimming and J lost 4 bases; unmatched junction nucleotides: 11. Here the CDR3 reads CASLGGGLAADTQYF. CDR3 coding DNA: TGTGCCAGCTTAGGGGGAGGACTAGCAGCAGATACGCAGTATTTT.

V usage is TRBV25-1 and J usage is TRBJ2-7; no clear D gene. The CDR3 is 14 residues long. The V gene's germline CDR1 is MGHDK and CDR2 SYGVNS. Deletions cut 4 bases from V and 0 bases from J, with 10 bases between. CDR3 in amino acids: CASSGSWGSYEQYF. The CDR3 region has the DNA TGTGCCAGCAGTGGCAGTTGGGGCTCCTACGAGCAGTACTTC.

This clonotype was seen at least ten times. V is TRBV6-2 or TRBV6-3 and J is TRBJ2-6; the D is unclear. The V gene lost 2 bases and the J gene lost 0 bases, with 2 bases spanning the gap. The CDR3 consists of 14 residues. Germline V gene lookup returns CDR1 MNHEY and CDR2 SVGEGT. The chain's CDR3 is CASSYPSGANVLTF. CDR3 in DNA: TGTGCCAGCAGTTACCCCTCTGGGGCCAACGTCCTGACTTTC.

As regards this clonotype: One end of the junction fails to match germline, which may point to a read error. The chain has TRBV4-1 and TRBJ1-1; 9 positions match TRBD1. Germline lookup yields CDR1 MGHRA and CDR2 YSYEKL. CDR3 size: 16 residues. The CDR3 here is CASGQQGAAGNTEAFF. The CDR3 bases are TGCGCCAGCGGCCAACAGGGGGCCGCGGGGAACACTGAAGCTTTCTTT.

The chain's CDR3 is CASSLGQGITDTQYF. CDR3 in DNA: TGCGCCAGCAGCTTGGGACAGGGGATCACAGATACGCAGTATTTT. The V and J genes are TRBV5-1 and TRBJ2-3, with 8 bases aligning to TRBD1. The CDR3 is made up of 15 amino acids. Per the germline V gene, CDR1 is SGHRS and CDR2 is YFSETQ. Losses at the gene ends were 0 bases for V and 2 bases for J; bases not matched to a gene: 2. Together with reference TRBV5-1 and TRBJ2-3, the CDR3 gives the full variable domain: KAGVTQTPRYLIKTRGQQVTLSCSPISGHRSVSWYQQTPGQGLQFLFEYFSETQRNKGNFPGRFSGRQFSNSRSEMNVSTLELGDSALYLCASSLGQGITDTQYFGPGTRLTVL.

Only a few counts were recorded for this clonotype. The genes are TRBV7-8 and TRBJ1-1; D is possibly TRBD1 (6 bases). Germline V gene lookup returns CDR1 SGHVS and CDR2 FQNEAQ. This CDR3 region has 13 residues. The V and J ends lost 3 bases and 7 bases respectively, with 12 bases between them. The chain's CDR3 is CASSFNPRGEAFF. The DNA of the CDR3 is TGTGCCAGCAGCTTCAACCCCAGGGGTGAAGCTTTCTTT.

In regard to this clonotype: One end of the junction varies from germline; a read error may be responsible. The chain has TRBV12-3 or TRBV12-4 and TRBJ2-3; the match to TRBD2 covers 11 bases. The CDR3 is 15 residues long. The CDR3, as DNA: TGTGCCAGCAGCCGACAGGGACTAGCGGAAGATGCGCAGTATTTT. Translation gives CASSRQGLAEDAQYF.

The V gene is TRBV6-6, the J gene TRBJ1-2; D is unclear. CDR3 length: 16 amino acids. The germline V gene has CDR1 MNHNY and CDR2 SVGAGI (reference sequence). The V and J ends lost 5 bases and 1 base respectively, with 17 bases between them. DNA for the CDR3: TGTGCCAGCAGTCCCGGACTCGGGAGGTTTAACTATGGCTACACCTTC. Its protein product is CASSPGLGRFNYGYTF.

The gene calls are TRBV6-5 and TRBJ1-4; D is unresolved. This CDR3 comprises 15 residues. Trimming took off 6 bases at V and 7 bases at J, with 18 bases between the two ends. The germline gives CDR1 MNHEY, CDR2 SVGAGI. This CDR3 reads CASSYGDGYTEKLFF. CDR3 DNA sequence: TGTGCCAGCAGCTACGGGGATGGGTATACTGAAAAACTGTTTTTT.

V gene TRBV4-2 combines with J gene TRBJ2-7, with 7 bases identical to TRBD1. Germline values: CDR1 LGHNA, CDR2 YNFKEQ. The CDR3 loop spans 16 amino acids. Unmatched junction bases numbered 13, after V lost 4 bases and J lost 4 bases. The CDR3 spells CASSPGNGQAGYEQYF. The CDR3 nucleotides read TGTGCCAGCAGCCCTGGCAACGGACAGGCTGGATACGAGCAGTACTTC.

This chain uses TRBV10-3 with TRBJ2-4, with 9 bases identical to TRBD1. Looked up from germline, CDR1 is ENHRY and CDR2 is SYGVKD. The CDR3 totals 16 residues. V lost 10 bases to trimming and J lost 1 base; unmatched junction nucleotides: 11. The CDR3 here is CARTQGARKAKNIQYF. The CDR3 nucleotides read TGTGCCAGGACACAGGGGGCACGTAAGGCCAAAAACATTCAGTACTTC.

On this clonotype itself: A much larger clonotype is one base distant, so this may be a read error. The genes are TRBV11-2 and TRBJ2-1, with 7 bases lining up with TRBD2. CDR1 is SGHAT and CDR2 is FQNNGV in the germline V gene. The CDR3 contains 15 residues. The CDR3: CTSSFGTTRLNEQFF. The CDR3 DNA follows: TGTACCAGCAGCTTCGGGACTACCCGATTGAATGAGCAGTTCTTC.